Each of the 20 T cell receptor beta chains below was sequenced from the same sample in a study of radiotherapy plus CTLA-4 blockade in lung cancer. The table came from immunoSEQ multiplex PCR; TCRdb's copy has only in-frame clones and leaves some out. This table has about 77,000 clones, roughly 74% appearing once. The sequences come from peripheral blood, collected from a patient treated with radiotherapy plus ipilimumab. These receptors all stem from a human donor with non-small cell lung cancer whose response to radiotherapy plus ipilimumab could not be evaluated.

The CDR3, as DNA: TGTGCCAGCAGCGCAAATAGCGGGAGGGTGGCAGATACGCAGTATTTT. Translating it yields CASSANSGRVADTQYF. The V gene is TRBV25-1, the J gene TRBJ2-3; 11 nucleotides line up with TRBD2. The CDR3 loop spans 16 amino acids. The germline V gene has CDR1 MGHDK and CDR2 SYGVNS. The V segment lost 6 bases and the J segment 4 bases; nucleotides outside the gene matches: 9.

This clone occurred once. The chain links TRBV20-1 to TRBJ2-2; no definite D call. Trimming cost V 4 bases and J 5 bases, with 5 bases left between them. The germline V gene has CDR1 DFQATT and CDR2 SNEGSKA (reference sequence). The CDR3 sequence is 11 residues long. The CDR3 DNA reads as TGCAGTGCTACACGGACCGGGGAGCTGTTTTTT. It yields the protein CSATRTGELFF.

This CDR3 reads CASSQGEGSQETQYF. The CDR3 nucleotides are TGCGCCAGCAGCCAGGGGGAGGGGAGCCAAGAGACCCAGTACTTC. V is TRBV4-1 and J is TRBJ2-5; 7 bases agree with TRBD2. The CDR3 is made up of 15 amino acids. Germline V gene data show CDR1 as MGHRA and CDR2 as YSYEKL. After removal of 3 bases from V and 1 base from J, the junction contained 5 bases not matched to a gene.

This chain joins TRBV7-2 and TRBJ1-2; maybe TRBD1 (5 bases). The CDR3 has 13 amino acids. Germline values: CDR1 SGHTA, CDR2 FQGNSA. The V and J ends lost 1 base and 4 bases respectively, with 7 bases between them. CDR3 sequence reads: CASSLGQTYGYTF. The CDR3 DNA sequence: TGTGCCAGCAGCTTAGGACAGACCTATGGCTACACCTTC.

The chain recombines TRBV28 with TRBJ2-7; 10 nucleotides agree with TRBD2. CDR1 and CDR2 (germline): MDHEN, SYDVKM. The CDR3 extends over 17 amino acids. The junction had 10 bases not matched to a gene; V was cut back by 5 bases and J by 0 bases. CDR3 nucleotide sequence: TGTGCCAGCAGTCCACCACCAGCGGGGGGGATCTCCTACGAGCAGTACTTC. This translates into CASSPPPAGGISYEQYF.

This chain connects TRBV29-1 to TRBJ2-1; the match to TRBD2 covers 7 bases. Trimming removed 6 bases from V and 0 bases from J; junction bases left unmatched: 8. The length of the CDR3 is 15 residues. The germline V gene encodes CDR1 SQVTM and CDR2 ANQGSEA. CDR3 amino acids: CSVEGLPDSYNEQFF. The DNA for the CDR3 is TGCAGCGTCGAGGGACTACCCGACTCCTACAATGAGCAGTTCTTC.

The rearrangement joins TRBV18 to TRBJ2-3; D is unresolved. Germline-derived CDR1 and CDR2 are KGHSH and LQKENI. This CDR3 region has 13 residues. V was pared by 2 bases and J by 1 base, with 4 bases between. Written as DNA, the CDR3 is TGTGCCAGCTCACCATCGGGCACAGATACGCAGTATTTT. Translated, it gives CASSPSGTDTQYF.

This sequence joins TRBV4-1 and TRBJ2-7; possible D gene TRBD2, 6 bases. The CDR3 extends over 16 amino acids. CDR1 and CDR2 (germline): MGHRA, YSYEKL. V gave up 2 bases and J gave up 0 bases, with 14 bases separating them. The CDR3, as DNA: TGCGCCAGCAGCCAACGGGAGCTAACGGGCTCCTACGAGCAGTACTTC. Its protein product is CASSQRELTGSYEQYF.

The chain has TRBV6-1 and TRBJ2-1; maybe TRBD1 (6 bases). CDR3 length: 13 amino acids. Germline-derived CDR1 and CDR2 are MNHNS and SASEGT. Trimming took 4 bases from V and 7 from J, leaving 11 bases between them. CDR3 DNA: TGTGCCAGCAGTGGCAGGGGAAATAATGAGCAGTTCTTC. Translated: CASSGRGNNEQFF.

V and J are TRBV30 and TRBJ2-5; 8 bases match TRBD2. The germline gives CDR1 GTSNPN, CDR2 SVGIG (reference sequence). CDR3 length: 17 amino acids. The V segment lost 5 bases and the J segment 0 bases; nucleotides outside the gene matches: 14. The CDR3 reads CAWGDPRGGVYQETQYF. The CDR3 nucleotides are TGTGCCTGGGGGGACCCTCGGGGGGGGGTGTACCAAGAGACCCAGTACTTC.

This clone appeared once. The CDR3 reads CSAAGTSYEQYF. The CDR3 DNA follows: TGCAGCGCGGCGGGAACCTCCTACGAGCAGTACTTC. This chain joins TRBV29-1 and TRBJ2-5, with D perhaps TRBD2 (6 bases). The J call may be mistaken, given a closer DNA end match to TRBJ2-7. Germline values: CDR1 SQVTM, CDR2 ANQGSEA. This CDR3 is 12 amino acids long.

This rearrangement joins TRBV4-1 to TRBJ2-7, with D possibly TRBD2 on 6 matching bases. The germline V gene has CDR1 MGHRA and CDR2 YSYEKL. CDR3 length: 15 amino acids. V lost 1 base, J lost 3 bases, and 13 bases lay in between. The CDR3 loop is CASSQAGGAHYEQYF. CDR3 DNA sequence: TGCGCCAGCAGCCAAGCAGGCGGGGCGCACTACGAGCAGTACTTC.

The V and J genes are TRBV5-4 and TRBJ2-5, with D possibly matching TRBD2 (5 bases). V was clipped by 0 bases and J by 4 bases, with 16 bases between them. This CDR3 is 16 amino acids long. Germline V CDR1 and CDR2: SGHNT, YYREEE (reference sequence). The CDR3 DNA is TGTGCCAGCAGCTTGGCCAACCAGGCGGCGGGAGAGACCCAGTACTTC. Its translation is CASSLANQAAGETQYF.

The V gene is TRBV5-4, the J gene TRBJ2-1, with 9 bases fitting TRBD1. Germline values: CDR1 SGHNT, CDR2 YYREEE (reference sequence). The CDR3 consists of 14 residues. V lost 4 bases, J lost 7 bases, and 6 bases stayed unmatched. CDR3 DNA: TGTGCCAGCAGCAGGGACAGGGTGGGGAATGAGCAGTTCTTC. This codes for CASSRDRVGNEQFF. Drawing the rest from reference TRBV5-4 and TRBJ2-1, the complete variable domain is ETGVTQSPTHLIKTRGQQVTLRCSSQSGHNTVSWYQQALGQGPQFIFQYYREEENGRGNFPPRFSGLQFPNYSSELNVNALELDDSALYLCASSRDRVGNEQFFGPGTRLTVL.

The chain recombines TRBV7-9 with TRBJ2-7; 12 positions match TRBD2. V lost 8 bases and J lost 1; bases outside the gene matches: 3. The germline V gene has CDR1 SEHNR and CDR2 FQNEAQ (reference sequence). CDR3 length: 14 residues. This chain's CDR3 is CASETSGSSYEQYF. CDR3 bases: TGTGCCAGCGAGACTAGCGGGAGTTCCTACGAGCAGTACTTC.

The chain joins TRBV6-5 to TRBJ2-3; D is unclear. V dropped 2 bases and J dropped 6 bases, with 18 bases sitting between them. The CDR3 runs to 16 residues. Germline V gene sequence: CDR1 MNHEY, CDR2 SVGAGI. The CDR3 bases are TGTGCCAGCAGTTACGCTCCAAACCCATTCCGGGATACGCAGTATTTT. Translating gives CASSYAPNPFRDTQYF.

This rearrangement joins TRBV6-5 to TRBJ1-2, with 8 bases lining up with TRBD1. The CDR3 loop spans 15 amino acids. The germline CDR1 and CDR2 sequences are MNHEY and SVGAGI. V dropped 7 bases and J dropped 5; count of bases not matched to a gene: 12. Here the CDR3 reads CASTPRPGGNYGYTF. Here the CDR3 DNA reads TGTGCCAGCACCCCTCGGCCAGGGGGCAATTATGGCTACACCTTC.

Details on this clone: The junction and the germline gene differ at one end; a read error may be behind it. This specimen includes other DNA sequences encoding the same CDR3. The chain recombines TRBV4-1 with TRBJ1-2; 7 positions match TRBD1. The CDR3 runs to 15 residues. Germline values: CDR1 MGHRA, CDR2 YSYEKL. CDR3 sequence: CASSPGTASNYGYTF. The CDR3, as DNA: TGTGCCAGCAGCCCCGGGACAGCATCTAACTATGGCTACACCTTC.

This clone was picked up a small number of times. The CDR3 reads CSVEGVFGYAEAFF. CDR3 nucleotides: TGCAGCGTTGAAGGGGTCTTCGGGTATGCTGAAGCTTTCTTT. The V call is TRBV29-1, the J call TRBJ1-1; D not certain. Germline V CDR1 and CDR2: SQVTM, ANQGSEA. The CDR3 extends over 14 amino acids. Trimming pared 1 base from V and 6 bases from J, leaving 15 bases between.

This clone was seen more than once but under ten times. The V and J genes are TRBV6-6 and TRBJ2-1; TRBD2 agrees at 8 bases. CDR3 length: 13 residues. The germline gives CDR1 MNHNY, CDR2 SVGAGI (reference sequence). With 8 bases clipped from V and 7 bases from J, the junction kept 7 bases outside the gene matches. The CDR3 bases are TGTGCCAGCTCTGGGACTAGGAGGAATGAGCAGTTCTTC. Amino acid sequence: CASSGTRRNEQFF.